The present TCR beta chain was sequenced within a study of T cells after yellow fever vaccination. The wider study: Preparation of fractions with low cell numbers was performed using SMART-Seq v4 Ultra Low Input. General study results and limits: After the booster, 96% of CD4 and about nine tenths of CD8 primary-response clones were re-detected.

The CDR3 length is 13 residues. The germline V gene has CDR1 SGHRS and CDR2 YFSETQ. V lost 2 bases and J lost 10, with 13 bases in between. This clonotype was seen ten or more times. TCRdb re-called the 5' RACE reads with MiXCR, one entry per CDR3 protein. The sample has 20,000 to 30,000 distinct CDR3 sequences, about 5.5% seen once; the top ten hold around 11%. Material: PBMCs, either bulk or a sorted T-cell subset (CD4+, CD8+, memory, or dextramer-sorted; not recorded which), obtained 15 days after the yellow fever booster vaccination. The rearrangement joins TRBV5-1 to TRBJ2-1; maybe TRBD2 (7 bases). This TCR derives from a man younger than 45 who received the YFV17D yellow fever vaccine. The CDR3 loop reads CASSFRGAWEQFF. The CDR3, as DNA: TGCGCCAGCAGCTTTCGGGGGGCATGGGAGCAGTTCTTC.